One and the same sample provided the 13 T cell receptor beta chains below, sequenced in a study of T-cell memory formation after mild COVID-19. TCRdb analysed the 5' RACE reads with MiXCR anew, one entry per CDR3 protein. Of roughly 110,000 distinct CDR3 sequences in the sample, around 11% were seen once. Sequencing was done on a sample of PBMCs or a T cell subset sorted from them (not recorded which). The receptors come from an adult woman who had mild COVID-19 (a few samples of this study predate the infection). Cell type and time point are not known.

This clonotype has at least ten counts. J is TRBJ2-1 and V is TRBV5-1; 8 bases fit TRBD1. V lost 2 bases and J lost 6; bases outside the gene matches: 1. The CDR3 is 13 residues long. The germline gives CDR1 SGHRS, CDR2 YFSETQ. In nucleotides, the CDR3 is TGCGCCAGCAGCTTAGGACAGGGCAATGAGCAGTTCTTC. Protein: CASSLGQGNEQFF.

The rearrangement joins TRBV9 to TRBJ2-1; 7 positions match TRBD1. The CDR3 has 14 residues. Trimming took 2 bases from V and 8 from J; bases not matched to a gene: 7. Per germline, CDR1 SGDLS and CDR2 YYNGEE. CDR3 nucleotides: TGTGCCAGCAGCGTTCCCTCAGGGGGAGATGAGCAGTTCTTC. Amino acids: CASSVPSGGDEQFF.

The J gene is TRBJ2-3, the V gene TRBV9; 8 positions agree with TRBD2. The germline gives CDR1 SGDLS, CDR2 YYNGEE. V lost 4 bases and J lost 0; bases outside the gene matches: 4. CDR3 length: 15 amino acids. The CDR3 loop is CASSPSGRSTDTQYF. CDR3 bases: TGTGCCAGCAGCCCTAGCGGGCGAAGCACAGATACGCAGTATTTT.

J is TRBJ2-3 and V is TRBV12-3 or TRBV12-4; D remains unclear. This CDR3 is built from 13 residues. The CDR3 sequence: CACRGTSTDTQYF. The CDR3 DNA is TGTGCGTGTCGAGGAACTAGCACAGATACGCAGTATTTT.

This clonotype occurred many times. CDR3 DNA sequence: TGCGCCAGCAGCTTGGGGACGGCCAGCCCAGATACGCAGTATTTT. Translation: CASSLGTASPDTQYF. The genes are TRBV5-1 and TRBJ2-3, with D uncertain. This CDR3 region has 15 residues. With 0 bases removed from V and 4 bases from J, the gap between germline ends came to 12 bases. Germline CDR1 SGHRS, CDR2 YFSETQ.

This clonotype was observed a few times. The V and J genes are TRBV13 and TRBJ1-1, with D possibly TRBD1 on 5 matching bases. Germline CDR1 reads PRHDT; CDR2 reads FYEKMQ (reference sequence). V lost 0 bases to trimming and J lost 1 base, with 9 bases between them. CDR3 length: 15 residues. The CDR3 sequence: CASSLGGQGNTEAFF. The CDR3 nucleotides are TGTGCCAGCAGCTTAGGCGGGCAGGGGAACACTGAAGCTTTCTTT.

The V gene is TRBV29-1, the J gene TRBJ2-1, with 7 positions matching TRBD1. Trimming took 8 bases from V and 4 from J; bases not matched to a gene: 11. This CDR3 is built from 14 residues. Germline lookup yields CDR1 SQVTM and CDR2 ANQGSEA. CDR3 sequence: CSTGDRGVYNEQFF. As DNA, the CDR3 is TGCAGCACTGGGGACAGAGGGGTGTACAATGAGCAGTTCTTC.

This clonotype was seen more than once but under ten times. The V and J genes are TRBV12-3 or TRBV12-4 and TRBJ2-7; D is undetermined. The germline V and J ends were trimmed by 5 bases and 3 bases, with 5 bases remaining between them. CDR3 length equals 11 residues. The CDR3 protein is CASSAYYEQYF. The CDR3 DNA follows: TGTGCCAGCAGTGCTTACTACGAGCAGTACTTC.

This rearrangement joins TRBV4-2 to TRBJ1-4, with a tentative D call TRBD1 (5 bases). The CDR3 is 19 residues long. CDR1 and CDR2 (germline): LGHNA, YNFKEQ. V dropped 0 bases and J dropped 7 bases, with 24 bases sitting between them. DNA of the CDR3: TGTGCCAGCAGCCAAGAAAGGTTGGCGGCAGGGACCGAGGGTGAAAAACTGTTTTTT. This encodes CASSQERLAAGTEGEKLFF.

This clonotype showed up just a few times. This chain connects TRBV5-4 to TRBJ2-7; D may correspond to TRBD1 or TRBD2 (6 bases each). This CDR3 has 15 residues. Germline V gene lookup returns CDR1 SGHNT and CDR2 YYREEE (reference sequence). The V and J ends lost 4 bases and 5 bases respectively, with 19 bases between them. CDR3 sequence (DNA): TGTGCCAGCAGCCCGGAGGGGGAGAGAACCAACGAGCAGTACTTC. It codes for CASSPEGERTNEQYF.

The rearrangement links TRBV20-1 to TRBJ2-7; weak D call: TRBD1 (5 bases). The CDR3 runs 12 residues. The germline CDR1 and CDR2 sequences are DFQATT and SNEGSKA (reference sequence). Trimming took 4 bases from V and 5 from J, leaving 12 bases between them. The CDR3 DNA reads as TGCAGTGCTAAGGGCAGGGTAGACGAGCAGTACTTC. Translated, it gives CSAKGRVDEQYF.

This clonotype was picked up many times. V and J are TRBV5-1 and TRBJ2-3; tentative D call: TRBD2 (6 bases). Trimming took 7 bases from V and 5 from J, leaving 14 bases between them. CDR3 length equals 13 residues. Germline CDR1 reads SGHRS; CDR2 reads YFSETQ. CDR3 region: CASSTGEQDTQYF. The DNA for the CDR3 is TGCGCCAGCTCCACGGGGGAGCAAGATACGCAGTATTTT.

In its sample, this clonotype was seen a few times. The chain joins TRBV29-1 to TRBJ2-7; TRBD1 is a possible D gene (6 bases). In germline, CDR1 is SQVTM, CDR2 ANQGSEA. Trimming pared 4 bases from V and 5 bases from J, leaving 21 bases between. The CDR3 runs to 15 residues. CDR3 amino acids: CSVAGQKEDVHEQYF. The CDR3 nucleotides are TGCAGCGTTGCTGGACAGAAGGAGGATGTCCACGAGCAGTACTTC.